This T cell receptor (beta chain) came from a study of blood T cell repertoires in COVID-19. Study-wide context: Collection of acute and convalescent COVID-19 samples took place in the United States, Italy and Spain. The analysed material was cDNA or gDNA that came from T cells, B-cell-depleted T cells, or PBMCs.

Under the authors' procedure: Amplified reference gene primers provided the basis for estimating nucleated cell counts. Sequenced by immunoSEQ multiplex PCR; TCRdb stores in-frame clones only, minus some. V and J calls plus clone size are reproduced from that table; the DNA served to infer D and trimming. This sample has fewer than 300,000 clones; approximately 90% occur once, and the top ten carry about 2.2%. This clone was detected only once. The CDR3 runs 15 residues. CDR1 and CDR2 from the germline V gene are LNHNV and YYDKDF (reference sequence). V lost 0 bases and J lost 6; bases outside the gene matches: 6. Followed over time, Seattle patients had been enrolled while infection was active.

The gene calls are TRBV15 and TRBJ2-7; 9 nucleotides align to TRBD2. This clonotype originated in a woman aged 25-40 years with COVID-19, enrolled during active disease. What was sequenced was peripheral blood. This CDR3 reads CATSRDASGKSEQYF. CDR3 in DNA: TGTGCCACCAGCAGAGATGCTAGCGGGAAATCCGAGCAGTACTTC. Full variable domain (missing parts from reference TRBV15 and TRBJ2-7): DAMVIQNPRYQVTQFGKPVTLSCSQTLNHNVMYWYQQKSSQAPKLLFHYYDKDFNNEADTPDNFQSRRPNTSFCFLDIRSPGLGDTAMYLCATSRDASGKSEQYFGPGTRLTVT.